This paragraph reports one T cell receptor (beta chain). Antigen unknown. The data derive from a study of CD8 T cells in Susac syndrome. Study background: Patients with Susac syndrome were, at the time of blood collection, therapy-naive, maintained on corticosteroids, or maintained on intravenous immunoglobulin alone. Study-level results: TCR sequencing and HLA analysis covered a relatively small number of individuals. Expansion of clones was not seen in the CD4+ T cell repertoires of Susac syndrome.

Germline V gene data show CDR1 as DFQATT and CDR2 as SNEGSKA (reference sequence). V was shortened by 0 bases and J by 5 bases, with 13 bases between the two germline ends. The CDR3 is 15 amino acids. RNA amounts of roughly 0.5 to 1 ug underwent reverse transcription with random hexamers. The authors amplified TCR beta CDR3 across 54 Vbeta and 13 Jbeta using immunoSEQ multiplex PCR. TCRdb itself ran the immunoSEQ multiplex PCR reads through MiXCR, one entry per CDR3 protein. The data show 150,000 to 200,000 distinct CDR3 sequences, roughly 95% seen once. Material for sequencing was CD4+ T cells from PBMCs. This rearrangement joins TRBV20-1 to TRBJ2-2, with a weak D call TRBD2 (5 bases). This TCR was sampled from a human donor with Susac syndrome. CDR3 residues: CSARDLSRGTGELFF. CDR3 nucleotide sequence: TGCAGTGCTAGAGATCTTTCGAGAGGGACCGGGGAGCTGTTTTTT.